The T cell receptor beta chain under discussion was sequenced for a study of blood T cell repertoires in COVID-19 (TCRdb year 2020). A note on the overall study: Samples from collaborators originated in the United States, Italy and Spain and spanned both the acute and convalescent phases of COVID-19. The material from the prospective study consisted of cDNA or gDNA derived from T cells, B-cell-depleted T cells, or PBMCs. The dataset comprised deeply sampled blood TCRbeta repertoires from subjects exposed to, actively infected with, or recovered from COVID-19. The repertoires were made available in a free public database intended to serve as a resource for research on the immune response to SARS-CoV-2. The samples were drawn from the first 160 participants of the ongoing ImmuneRACE study and from over 950 subjects provided by 6 global collaborators. The sample metadata nearly always contained a de-identified subject ID, COVID-19 status, age in years and sex. Where HLA class I and class II types were available, the types were taken from metadata supplied by the sample provider, not from assay-based typing. Broad study findings and their caveats: The amount of clinical and demographic metadata varied by source and participant and was provided uncurated.

With respect to this clone: What this receptor recognizes is not known. Qualities for individual bases were not recorded, and no much larger clone is one base off.

Between the V and J ends, shortened by 1 base and 1 base respectively, the junction contains 7 bases. The CDR3 numbers 15 residues from cysteine through phenylalanine. The only DNA kept is the CDR3, 45 bases in frame from the first base. CDR1 SEHNR and CDR2 FQNEAQ are derived from the germline V gene (reference sequence). Collaborating institutions collected whole blood in K2EDTA tubes following their own protocols. For TCRbeta analysis, collaborators shipped samples in one of three forms: frozen whole blood, isolated PBMCs, or DNA extracted from either of those sample types. TCRbeta CDR3 regions were amplified from genomic DNA using the immunoSEQ Assay, a bias-controlled multiplex PCR. The published analysis was carried out like this. The number of nucleated cells in each sample was estimated from the amplification of reference gene primers within the assay. Sequence reads were collapsed and filtered to measure the absolute abundance of every unique TCRbeta CDR3 rearrangement. For each sample, productive Simpson clonality was calculated by taking the square root of Simpson's diversity index across productive rearrangements. TCRdb took this table from immuneACCESS and kept in-frame rearrangements with V and J called. Such tables lack part of the clones; where checked against another copy, unresolved V genes explain under half of the gap, and the rest is unexplained. That table furnishes V, J and clone size, whereas the DNA furnished D and trimming. In all, the sample holds tens of thousands of clones, and more than 75% of those were seen once. The top ten hold 1.3% to 1.5% of the sample.

The TCR sequence derives from a human donor in a cohort sampled during active COVID-19. The specimen was peripheral blood. The V and J segments used are TRBV7-9 and TRBJ2-2; the D segment cannot be called with confidence. The nucleotide sequence reads TGTGCCAGCAGCTTAGGTCCAGGGAACACCGGGGAGCTGTTTTTT. It translates as CASSLGPGNTGELFF.